This T cell receptor (beta chain) was profiled in a study of shared clonotypes between healthy human individuals. General observations from the study: Although depth was large, rarefaction showed that sequencing of the sorted subsets was incomplete.

Trimming pared 5 bases from V and 2 bases from J, leaving 9 bases between. The germline V gene has CDR1 MDHEN and CDR2 SYDVKM. The CDR3 length is 13 residues. Original methodology: Filtering differed for immunoSEQ, which gave only junction sequences without quality scores. Assay: immunoSEQ multiplex PCR; the TCRdb copy retains only in-frame clones and omits some. The V and J calls and the clone size are those of that table, but D and trimming were determined from the DNA. The sample holds roughly 1.4 million clones, about 98.5% seen once. About this clone itself: Its target is unknown.

V and J are TRBV28 and TRBJ2-5; D remains ambiguous. This clonotype was sampled from a man aged 25-40 years in good health. The sequenced sample consisted of naive CD4+ T cells sorted from blood. Subset in this sample: CD45RA+ positively selected. CDR3 sequence (DNA): TGTGCCAGCAGTCTGCGGCTTCAAGAGACCCAGTACTTC. Translating gives CASSLRLQETQYF.